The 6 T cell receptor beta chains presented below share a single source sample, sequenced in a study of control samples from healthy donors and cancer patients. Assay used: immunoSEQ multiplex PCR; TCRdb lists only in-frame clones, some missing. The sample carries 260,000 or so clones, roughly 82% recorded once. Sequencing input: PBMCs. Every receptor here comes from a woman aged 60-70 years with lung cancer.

The CDR3 protein is CATSDPQGSNYGYTF. The CDR3 nucleotides read TGTGCCACCAGTGATCCTCAGGGTTCCAACTATGGCTACACCTTC. The chain employs TRBV24-1 and TRBJ1-2; D might be TRBD1 (5 bases). The germline V gene has CDR1 KGHDR and CDR2 SFDVKD. The CDR3 consists of 15 residues. V gave up 3 bases and J gave up 2 bases, with 12 bases separating them.

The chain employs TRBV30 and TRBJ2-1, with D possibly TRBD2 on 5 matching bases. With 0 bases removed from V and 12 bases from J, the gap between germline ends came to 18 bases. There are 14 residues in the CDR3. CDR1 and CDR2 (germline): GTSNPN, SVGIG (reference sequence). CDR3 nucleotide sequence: TGTGCCTGGAGTGTACAGAGTCTCGCGGGTCGGCAGTTCTTC. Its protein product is CAWSVQSLAGRQFF.

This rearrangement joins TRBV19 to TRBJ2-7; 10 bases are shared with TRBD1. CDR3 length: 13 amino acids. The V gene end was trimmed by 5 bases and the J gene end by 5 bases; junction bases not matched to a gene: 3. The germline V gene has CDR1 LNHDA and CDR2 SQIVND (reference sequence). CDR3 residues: CASSGQGGHEQYF. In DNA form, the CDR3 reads TGTGCCAGTAGTGGACAGGGGGGCCACGAGCAGTACTTC.

Here the CDR3 reads CASSLRGENYGYTF. DNA of the CDR3: TGCGCCAGCAGCTTGAGGGGGGAAAACTATGGCTACACCTTC. The V gene is TRBV5-1, the J gene TRBJ1-2, with a weak D call TRBD1 (6 bases). This CDR3 spans 14 amino acids. V was clipped by 1 base and J by 2 bases, with 9 bases between them. Germline lookup yields CDR1 SGHRS and CDR2 YFSETQ.

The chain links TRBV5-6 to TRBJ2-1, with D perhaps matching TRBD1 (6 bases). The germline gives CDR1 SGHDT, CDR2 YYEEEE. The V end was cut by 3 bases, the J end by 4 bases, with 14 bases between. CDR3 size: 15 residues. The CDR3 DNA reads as TGTGCCAGCAGCTCCGGGACAACGGGATACAATGAGCAGTTCTTC. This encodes CASSSGTTGYNEQFF. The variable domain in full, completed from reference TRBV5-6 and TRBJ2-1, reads DAGVTQSPTHLIKTRGQQVTLRCSPKSGHDTVSWYQQALGQGPQFIFQYYEEEERQRGNFPDRFSGHQFPNYSSELNVNALLLGDSALYLCASSSGTTGYNEQFFGPGTRLTVL.

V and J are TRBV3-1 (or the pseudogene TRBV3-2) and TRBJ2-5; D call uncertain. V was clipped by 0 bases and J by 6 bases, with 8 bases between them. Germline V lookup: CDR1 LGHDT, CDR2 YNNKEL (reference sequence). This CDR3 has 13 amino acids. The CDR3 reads CASSQDVEQTQYF. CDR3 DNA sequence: TGTGCCAGCAGCCAAGATGTGGAACAGACCCAGTACTTC.